The 27 T cell receptor beta chains below come from one sample, sequenced in a study of beta chain features in type 1 diabetes. Their antigens remain unidentified. Expressed TCRB transcripts were sequenced, since all the RNA that had been isolated was reverse transcribed. TCRdb's table, derived via immunoSEQ multiplex PCR, lists solely in-frame clones and lacks some. The table has 100,000 to 150,000 clones, around 10% seen once. Findings and limits, study-wide: Moderately but significantly shorter TCRB CDR3s were found in Type 1 diabetes patients in all four CD4+ subsets.

Sample: central memory CD4+ T cells from blood. These receptors came from a man aged 30-40 years with type 1 diabetes.

V usage is TRBV7-9 and J usage is TRBJ1-1; tentative D call: TRBD1 (5 bases). Germline-derived CDR1 and CDR2 are SEHNR and FQNEAQ (reference sequence). The V gene lost 5 bases and the J gene lost 0 bases, with 7 bases spanning the gap. This CDR3 comprises 13 residues. The CDR3 nucleotides read TGTGCCAGCAGCCAGGACATGAACACTGAAGCTTTCTTT. This gives the protein CASSQDMNTEAFF.

This clone was seen only a few times. V usage is TRBV30 and J usage is TRBJ2-5, with a weak D call TRBD2 (5 bases). The CDR3 consists of 16 residues. Germline CDR1 GTSNPN, CDR2 SVGIG (reference sequence). V was shortened by 0 bases and J by 2 bases, with 16 bases between the two germline ends. DNA for the CDR3: TGTGCCTGGAGTGTAAAAAAACTAGAGATTCAAGAGACCCAGTACTTC. It translates to CAWSVKKLEIQETQYF. The variable domain in full, with the rest retrieved from reference TRBV30 and TRBJ2-5, is SQTIHQWPATLVQPVGSPLSLECTVEGTSNPNLYWYRQAAGRGLQLLFYSVGIGQISSEVPQNLSASRPQDRQFILSSKKLLLSDSGFYLCAWSVKKLEIQETQYFGPGTRLLVL.

This clone was counted ten times or more. The chain employs TRBV19 and TRBJ1-1; possibly TRBD1 for D (5 bases). V gave up 9 bases and J gave up 3 bases, with 20 bases separating them. CDR3 length: 15 residues. CDR1 and CDR2 from the germline V gene are LNHDA and SQIVND (reference sequence). The chain's CDR3 is CASLEGAWGYTEAFF. Here the CDR3 DNA reads TGTGCCAGCTTGGAAGGGGCTTGGGGATACACTGAAGCTTTCTTT.

The rearrangement links TRBV11-2 to TRBJ1-2; D remains ambiguous. Trimming left V 4 bases short and J 6 bases short, with 9 bases between. The germline gives CDR1 SGHAT, CDR2 FQNNGV. CDR3 size: 12 residues. DNA of the CDR3: TGTGCCAGCAGCTCGGAGGGCGATGGCTACACCTTC. Translation: CASSSEGDGYTF.

This clone was found a few times. The genes are TRBV18 and TRBJ2-5; D may be TRBD1 (6 bases). This CDR3 has 14 amino acids. From germline, CDR1 is KGHSH and CDR2 LQKENI. V was trimmed by 6 bases and J by 1 base, leaving 12 bases between them. CDR3 in DNA: TGTGCCAGCTCTCTTCAGGACAGCCAAGAGACCCAGTACTTC. Amino acids: CASSLQDSQETQYF.

This clone was recorded a few times. For the CDR3, the DNA is TGTGCCAGCAGCGACCGGGACAGGAACTCTGGAAACACCATATATTTT. Translated, it gives CASSDRDRNSGNTIYF. This chain links TRBV9 with TRBJ1-3; TRBD1 agrees at 8 bases. CDR3 length: 16 residues. The V gene's germline CDR1 is SGDLS and CDR2 YYNGEE. J lost 0 bases, V lost 3 bases, and 5 bases had no gene match.

In DNA, the CDR3 is TGTGCCAGCTCGGACAGAAACACCGGGGAGCTGTTTTTT. It yields the protein CASSDRNTGELFF. The chain recombines TRBV6-5 with TRBJ2-2; tentative D call: TRBD1 (6 bases). Trimming took 8 bases from V and 2 from J, leaving 9 bases between them. Per the germline V gene, CDR1 is MNHEY and CDR2 is SVGAGI. The CDR3 runs 13 residues.

The chain recombines TRBV7-2 with TRBJ2-1; TRBD2 matches at 7 bases. The CDR3 length is 15 residues. Losses at the gene ends were 7 bases for V and 4 bases for J; bases not matched to a gene: 10. CDR1 is SGHTA, CDR2 FQGNSA, per germline. This CDR3 reads CASISTAGTYNEQFF. DNA for the CDR3: TGTGCCAGCATAAGTACAGCGGGGACTTACAATGAGCAGTTCTTC.

The chain is built from TRBV28 and TRBJ1-2; the D gene is possibly TRBD1 (5 bases). Germline CDR1 reads MDHEN; CDR2 reads SYDVKM. The CDR3 sequence is 15 residues long. V lost 10 bases and J 5 bases, leaving 23 bases between the germline ends. The CDR3 DNA sequence: TGTGCCATTAGACCCGGGACTGCCGGAGGGTATGGCTACACCTTC. Translation gives CAIRPGTAGGYGYTF.

This clone appeared a few times. The CDR3 bases are TGTGCCAGCAGTCTAGGGAGCTCTGGGGCCAACGTCCTGACTTTC. Protein product: CASSLGSSGANVLTF. The J gene is TRBJ2-6, the V gene TRBV9; D may be TRBD2 (5 bases). The CDR3 is 15 amino acids. V was pared by 5 bases and J by 0 bases, with 9 bases between. The germline V gene encodes CDR1 SGDLS and CDR2 YYNGEE.

CDR3 region: CASSDTGTSTYEQYF. In DNA, the CDR3 is TGTGCCAGCAGCGACACCGGGACTAGCACCTACGAGCAGTACTTC. This chain joins TRBV7-2 and TRBJ2-7; 9 bases fit TRBD2. V shed 5 bases, J shed 2 bases, and the junction held 7 bases outside the gene matches. The CDR3 totals 15 residues. Looked up from germline, CDR1 is SGHTA and CDR2 is FQGNSA. The full variable domain, rest sourced from reference TRBV7-2 and TRBJ2-7, is GAGVSQSPSNKVTEKGKDVELRCDPISGHTALYWYRQSLGQGLEFLIYFQGNSAPDKSGLPSDRFSAERTGGSVSTLTIQRTQQEDSAVYLCASSDTGTSTYEQYFGPGTRLTVT.

This clone was found once. The gene calls are TRBV4-3 and TRBJ2-5; no clear D. The tail of the sequence fits TRBJ2-7 better, so the J call may be wrong. The CDR3 is 13 residues long. The germline V gene has CDR1 LGHNA and CDR2 YSLEER. The CDR3 DNA follows: TGCGCCAGCAGCCAAGGTCCCACCTACGAGCAGTACTTC. Protein sequence: CASSQGPTYEQYF.

This clone has just a few counts. The V call is TRBV6-4, the J call TRBJ2-3, with D perhaps TRBD2 (5 bases). Deletions cut 2 bases from V and 4 bases from J, with 10 bases between. The CDR3 consists of 14 residues. The germline V gene has CDR1 MRHNA and CDR2 SNTAGT. CDR3 protein: CASSDTGYADTQYF. The DNA of the CDR3 is TGTGCCAGCAGTGACACGGGGTATGCAGATACGCAGTATTTT.

The chain employs TRBV5-1 and TRBJ2-5; perhaps TRBD1 as D (6 bases). Trimming took off 1 base at V and 3 bases at J, with 13 bases between the two ends. The germline V gene has CDR1 SGHRS and CDR2 YFSETQ. The CDR3 contains 15 residues. CDR3 amino acids: CASSLLGGGEETQYF. Written as DNA, the CDR3 is TGCGCCAGCAGCTTGCTAGGTGGGGGCGAAGAGACCCAGTACTTC.

This clone was observed a few times. This chain connects TRBV18 to TRBJ2-3; 10 bases align to TRBD1. The germline gives CDR1 KGHSH, CDR2 LQKENI. The CDR3 sequence is 15 residues long. V shed 5 bases and J 4 bases; nucleotides not matched to a gene: 6. This CDR3 reads CASSSGQGGADTQYF. CDR3 bases: TGTGCCAGCTCATCCGGACAGGGGGGCGCAGATACGCAGTATTTT.

This clone was seen a handful of times. V and J are TRBV28 and TRBJ2-7; TRBD2 matches 7 bases. V dropped 6 bases and J dropped 3; count of bases not matched to a gene: 2. CDR3 length: 12 amino acids. Germline V gene lookup returns CDR1 MDHEN and CDR2 SYDVKM. CDR3 in amino acids: CASRAGDYEQYF. The DNA for the CDR3 is TGTGCCAGCAGGGCGGGGGACTACGAGCAGTACTTC.

This chain uses TRBV5-5 with TRBJ2-1; 7 positions match TRBD2. Losses at the gene ends were 5 bases for V and 0 bases for J; bases not matched to a gene: 11. The V gene's germline CDR1 is SGHKS and CDR2 YYEKEE (reference sequence). This CDR3 comprises 17 residues. For the CDR3, the DNA is TGTGCCAGCAGACCTCCACTAGCGCCCAGCTCCTACAATGAGCAGTTCTTC. Amino acids: CASRPPLAPSSYNEQFF.

This clone was seen a few times. The chain has TRBV4-2 and TRBJ2-1; 9 positions agree with TRBD1. This CDR3 region has 16 residues. CDR1 and CDR2 from the germline V gene are LGHNA and YNFKEQ. The V and J ends lost 3 bases and 4 bases, in that order; junction bases with no gene match: 7. The CDR3 region has the DNA TGTGCCAGCAGCCATGGAAGACAGGGGGTATACAATGAGCAGTTCTTC. It is translated as CASSHGRQGVYNEQFF.

The chain combines TRBV15 with TRBJ2-5, with 11 bases aligning to TRBD2. CDR1 is LNHNV and CDR2 is YYDKDF in the germline V gene (reference sequence). Trimming at V came to 1 base and at J to 1 base, leaving 8 bases not matched to a gene. The CDR3 runs 18 residues. CDR3: CATSRGLAGGRGQETQYF. In DNA, the CDR3 is TGTGCCACCAGCAGAGGTTTAGCGGGGGGGCGAGGCCAAGAGACCCAGTACTTC.

The chain couples TRBV18 to TRBJ1-6; 8 bases map to TRBD1. The CDR3 spans 14 residues. Germline V lookup: CDR1 KGHSH, CDR2 LQKENI. J lost 8 bases, V lost 3 bases, and 3 bases had no gene match. The CDR3 reads CASSPGQEHSPLHF. The CDR3 region has the DNA TGTGCCAGCTCACCGGGACAGGAACATTCACCCCTCCACTTT.

This clone came up a few times. The gene calls are TRBV4-3 and TRBJ1-2; unclear D gene. CDR1 and CDR2 (germline): LGHNA, YSLEER. The germline V and J ends were trimmed by 4 bases and 7 bases, with 4 bases remaining between them. The CDR3 loop spans 10 amino acids. CDR3 coding DNA: TGCGCCAGCAGCCTTCTTGGCTACACCTTC. Its translation is CASSLLGYTF.

The chain couples TRBV7-9 to TRBJ2-5; 8 bases map to TRBD1. With V trimmed by 5 bases and J by 3 bases, 8 bases remained unmatched. The CDR3 is 15 residues long. Germline V CDR1 and CDR2: SEHNR, FQNEAQ (reference sequence). CDR3 loop: CASSARPTGEETQYF. The DNA for the CDR3 is TGTGCCAGCAGCGCGCGCCCGACAGGGGAAGAGACCCAGTACTTC.

The chain couples TRBV7-8 to TRBJ1-5, with a weak D call TRBD1 (5 bases). This CDR3 has 14 amino acids. V shed 2 bases and J shed 5 bases, with 10 bases lying between them. Germline V lookup: CDR1 SGHVS, CDR2 FQNEAQ. Written as DNA, the CDR3 is TGTGCCAGCAGCTTAAGCTGGGGGGATCAGCCCCAGCATTTT. This sequence encodes CASSLSWGDQPQHF.

The chain carries TRBV7-8 and TRBJ1-6, with 7 bases that match TRBD1. Germline loops: CDR1 SGHVS, CDR2 FQNEAQ. Trimming at V came to 5 bases and at J to 8 bases, leaving 12 bases not matched to a gene. The CDR3 is 16 amino acids. The CDR3 bases are TGTGCCAGCAGCCTCCGAAGAACAGGGGATGATTCACCCCTCCACTTT. Translated: CASSLRRTGDDSPLHF.

This clone was observed a handful of times. The genes are TRBV7-2 and TRBJ1-1, with a possible D match to TRBD1 (6 bases). Germline assignment: CDR1 SGHTA and CDR2 FQGNSA. The CDR3 contains 14 residues. Trimming stripped 2 bases from V and 5 bases from J, with 12 bases between. CDR3 protein: CASSLTTGPTEAFF. The CDR3 DNA reads as TGTGCCAGCAGCTTAACCACAGGGCCTACTGAAGCTTTCTTT. Filled out from reference TRBV7-2 and TRBJ1-1, the complete variable domain reads GAGVSQSPSNKVTEKGKDVELRCDPISGHTALYWYRQSLGQGLEFLIYFQGNSAPDKSGLPSDRFSAERTGGSVSTLTIQRTQQEDSAVYLCASSLTTGPTEAFFGQGTRLTVV.

The rearrangement joins TRBV19 to TRBJ1-5, with a weak D call TRBD1 (6 bases). The CDR3 has 14 residues. Germline CDR1 LNHDA, CDR2 SQIVND (reference sequence). Trimming took 5 bases from V and 4 from J, leaving 12 bases between them. Here the CDR3 DNA reads TGTGCCAGTAGTGGACAGTCAGGGAATCAGCCCCAGCATTTT. Protein product: CASSGQSGNQPQHF.

This clone was counted only a few times. The CDR3 sequence: CASSLKDSNTEAFF. The CDR3 bases are TGTGCCAGCAGCCTCAAAGACAGTAACACTGAAGCTTTCTTT. The chain is built from TRBV4-2 and TRBJ1-1, with D possibly TRBD1 on 5 matching bases. The CDR3 covers 14 residues. Germline CDR1 is LGHNA and CDR2 is YNFKEQ. Trimming removed 4 bases from V and 2 bases from J, with 11 bases in between.